The text below deals with one T cell receptor (beta chain). The target of this receptor is not known. The sample holds no much larger clone one base away, and base qualities are not on file. TCRbeta CDR3 regions were amplified from genomic DNA by means of the immunoSEQ Assay, a bias-controlled multiplex PCR. The authors' analysis ran thus. The number of nucleated cells in each sample was estimated by amplification of reference gene primers within the assay. To quantify the absolute abundance of each unique TCRbeta CDR3 rearrangement, sequence reads were collapsed and filtered. For each sample, productive Simpson clonality was calculated by taking the square root of Simpson's diversity index across productive rearrangements. The table was pulled from immuneACCESS by TCRdb, which kept in-frame rearrangements only. Such tables lose some clones; where checked, under half of the loss comes from unresolved V genes, and the rest has no known cause. V and J calls and clone size come straight from that table; D and trimming were deduced from the DNA. This sample lists 100,000 to 150,000 clones; about 80% were detected once. The ten largest account for around 4.1% of the sample.

V loses 4 bases at its end and J loses 10 bases; junction bases beyond the gene matches: 12. Its CDR3 holds 14 amino acids, cysteine through phenylalanine. Only the CDR3 part of the read is kept: 42 bases, read in frame from the first base. These data come from a study of blood T cell repertoires in COVID-19 (TCRdb year 2020). As for the study more broadly: Collaborator samples came from the United States, Italy and Spain and covered acute and convalescent phases of COVID-19. Where available, HLA class I and class II types were obtained from metadata supplied by the sample provider rather than from assay-based typing. A de-identified subject ID, COVID-19 status, age in years and sex were almost always included in the sample metadata. The material from the prospective study consisted of cDNA or gDNA derived from T cells, B-cell-depleted T cells, or PBMCs. A freely available public database, intended as a resource for researchers studying the immune response to SARS-CoV-2, is where the repertoires were released. The samples were drawn from two sources: the first 160 participants of the ongoing ImmuneRACE study, and over 950 subjects contributed by 6 global collaborators. Subjects who had been exposed to COVID-19, were actively infected with it, or had recovered from it provided the deeply sampled blood TCRbeta repertoires that made up the dataset. The paper as a whole reports these results and caveats: How much clinical and demographic metadata was included differed by source and by participant, and the metadata was provided uncurated.

Collaborating institutions collected whole blood in K2EDTA tubes following their own protocols. For TCRbeta analysis, collaborator samples were shipped as frozen whole blood, as isolated PBMCs, or as DNA extracted from either sample type. The clonotype originates from a woman aged 50 to 65 with acute or convalescent COVID-19. The material sequenced was peripheral blood. The chain is encoded by TRBV5-3 joined to TRBJ1-2; 8 bases in the middle match TRBD1. TRBV5-3 has ORF status, its function being uncertain. The DNA is TGTGCCAGAAGCACCTGGACAGGGAATGGGGACTACACCTTC. It encodes CARSTWTGNGDYTF.